This paragraph covers one T cell receptor beta chain sequence. Its antigen is unknown. The data stem from a study of cytomegalovirus exposure and HLA in healthy donors. Study-wide background: Early on, a data release was issued that held some 91 million unique TCRs from HLA-typed donors. Study-wide results and limits: Judged likely to be a sequencing artifact was a cluster of highly shared sequence variants. A later examination showed that TCR association rates differed by HLA locus, with DRB1 most and HLA-C fewest.

PCR amplification relied on 60 Vbeta primers (plus 13 Jbeta primers). TCRdb's table, derived via immunoSEQ multiplex PCR, lists solely in-frame clones and lacks some. The repertoire table contains 100,000 to 150,000 clones. The CDR3 totals 13 residues. The germline V and J ends were trimmed by 0 bases and 5 bases, with 8 bases remaining between them. Germline CDR1 is SGHRS and CDR2 is YFSETQ. J is TRBJ1-1 and V is TRBV5-1; D not resolved. The sequence derives from a man aged 18 to 30 in good health and CMV-seronegative. Sequenced sample: PBMCs. The CDR3 here is CASSLVTRTEAFF. CDR3 DNA: TGCGCCAGCAGCTTGGTAACGCGTACTGAAGCTTTCTTT.